A single sample gave rise to the 28 T cell receptor beta chains below, sequenced in a study of blood T cells in healthy people across ages. It was with a sample-barcoded 5' primer and a J-beta primer mix that a second PCR of roughly 7 to 12 cycles was run. TCRdb passed the 5' RACE reads through MiXCR, listing each CDR3 protein once. This sample has around 2 million distinct CDR3 sequences, with about 39% found just once. The material sequenced was blood. Receptors were obtained from a human donor in good health.

The V gene is TRBV5-1, the J gene TRBJ1-6; unclear D gene. The CDR3 length is 15 residues. Germline values: CDR1 SGHRS, CDR2 YFSETQ. The V gene lost 3 bases and the J gene lost 7 bases, with 14 bases spanning the gap. The CDR3: CASSSRGLRNSPLHF. The CDR3 DNA reads as TGCGCCAGCAGCTCTCGGGGTCTGCGAAATTCACCCCTCCACTTT. Filled out from reference TRBV5-1 and TRBJ1-6, the complete variable domain reads KAGVTQTPRYLIKTRGQQVTLSCSPISGHRSVSWYQQTPGQGLQFLFEYFSETQRNKGNFPGRFSGRQFSNSRSEMNVSTLELGDSALYLCASSSRGLRNSPLHFGNGTRLTVT.

The rearrangement uses TRBV12-3 or TRBV12-4 and TRBJ2-1; a weak D match, TRBD2 (7 bases). This CDR3 contains 15 residues. V was cut by 3 bases and J by 8 bases, with 17 bases left in between. The CDR3 coding sequence is TGTGCCAGCAGTTTGGCTGGGGGGGGGGCACATGAGCAGTTCTTC. As protein: CASSLAGGGAHEQFF.

This clonotype was found once. The chain couples TRBV4-3 to TRBJ1-3; D gene unclear. V gave up 3 bases and J gave up 6 bases, with 9 bases separating them. The V gene's germline CDR1 is LGHNA and CDR2 YSLEER. The CDR3 spans 13 residues. This CDR3 is CASSQGRENTIYF. CDR3 bases: TGCGCCAGCAGCCAGGGGAGGGAAAACACCATATATTTT.

This clonotype was observed a handful of times. This chain links TRBV4-1 with TRBJ1-5; D perhaps matches TRBD1 (5 bases). The germline V gene encodes CDR1 MGHRA and CDR2 YSYEKL. The CDR3 is 15 residues long. Trimming shortened V by 3 bases and J by 4 bases, and 13 bases separated the two germline ends. CDR3 protein: CASSQSPGLNQPQHF. The CDR3 DNA reads TGCGCCAGCAGCCAGAGCCCGGGACTTAATCAGCCCCAGCATTTT.

This chain connects TRBV20-1 to TRBJ2-7; D may match TRBD1 or TRBD2 (5 bases each). The germline V and J ends were trimmed by 6 bases and 9 bases, with 15 bases remaining between them. Germline CDR1 and CDR2: DFQATT and SNEGSKA (reference sequence). The CDR3 length is 11 residues. The CDR3 DNA reads TGCAGTGCCCCCAGCGGAAGGGGGCAGTACTTC. Translating gives CSAPSGRGQYF.

This clonotype showed up many times. J is TRBJ2-6 and V is TRBV28; no definite D call. The CDR3 sequence is 13 residues long. The V end was cut by 6 bases, the J end by 4 bases, with 7 bases between. Germline CDR1 reads MDHEN; CDR2 reads SYDVKM. The CDR3 sequence is CASRLVGANVLTF. DNA for the CDR3: TGTGCCAGCAGATTGGTCGGGGCCAACGTCCTGACTTTC.

This clonotype has only a few counts. The chain couples TRBV18 to TRBJ2-1; D ambiguous. Germline V CDR1 and CDR2: KGHSH, LQKENI. This CDR3 has 14 residues. The V and J ends lost 3 bases and 10 bases respectively, with 16 bases between them. CDR3 nucleotides: TGTGCCAGCTCACCCGGCGCTTTGGCTCTCGAGCAGTTCTTC. As protein: CASSPGALALEQFF.

This clonotype has ten or more counts. The CDR3 coding sequence is TGCAGTGCTAGACTGGCAGATACGCAGTATTTT. Protein product: CSARLADTQYF. V gene TRBV20-1 combines with J gene TRBJ2-3; D is undetermined. The germline V gene encodes CDR1 DFQATT and CDR2 SNEGSKA (reference sequence). This CDR3 contains 11 residues. V lost 2 bases and J lost 4, with 4 bases in between.

The chain combines TRBV5-1 with TRBJ2-1; perhaps TRBD1 as D (6 bases). The length of the CDR3 is 15 residues. The V end lost 2 bases, the J end lost 5 bases, and 14 bases lay between the germline ends. Germline CDR1 SGHRS, CDR2 YFSETQ. The chain's CDR3 is CASSLMDSINNEQFF. The CDR3 DNA follows: TGCGCCAGCAGCTTAATGGACAGTATTAACAATGAGCAGTTCTTC.

Turning to this clonotype: A much more abundant neighbour one base away suggests this may be a read error. The rearrangement joins TRBV29-1 to TRBJ2-4; D remains ambiguous. Trimming shortened V by 6 bases and J by 13 bases, and 19 bases separated the two germline ends. The CDR3 runs 12 residues. CDR1 and CDR2 (germline): SQVTM, ANQGSEA. The CDR3: CSVVAVYNEQYF. As DNA, the CDR3 is TGCAGCGTCGTAGCAGTATACAATGAGCAGTACTTC.

As for this clonotype: One end of the junction is discordant with germline, which a read error may explain. The chain links TRBV6-2 or TRBV6-3 to TRBJ1-5; a possible D gene is TRBD1 (5 bases). Per the germline V gene, CDR1 is MNHEY and CDR2 is SVGEGT. This CDR3 is 15 amino acids long. In DNA form, the CDR3 reads TGTGCCAGCAACTCCTTGGGGCGAGTTAATCACCCCCAGCATTTT. Protein product: CASNSLGRVNHPQHF.

As regards this clonotype: Mismatch with germline at one junction end may stem from a read error. This chain joins TRBV7-2 and TRBJ1-5, with no clear D. This CDR3 is built from 14 residues. Germline CDR1 and CDR2: SGHTA and FQGNSA. The CDR3 loop reads CASSLGFGNQPQHF. DNA for the CDR3: TGTGCCAGCAGTTTAGGCTTTGGAAATCAGCCCCAGCATTTT. The full variable domain, its missing parts supplied by reference TRBV7-2 and TRBJ1-5, is GAGVSQSPSNKVTEKGKDVELRCDPISGHTALYWYRQSLGQGLEFLIYFQGNSAPDKSGLPSDRFSAERTGGSVSTLTIQRTQQEDSAVYLCASSLGFGNQPQHFGDGTRLSIL.

This CDR3 is CSVGNSTDTQYF. DNA of the CDR3: TGCAGCGTTGGAAATAGCACAGATACGCAGTATTTT. J is TRBJ2-3 and V is TRBV29-1; D call uncertain. The germline gives CDR1 SQVTM, CDR2 ANQGSEA. The germline V and J ends were trimmed by 4 bases and 0 bases, with 5 bases remaining between them. The CDR3 spans 12 residues.

On this clonotype: This clone may be a read error of a much larger clone one base away. The chain couples TRBV2 to TRBJ2-3; D not certain. The CDR3 covers 12 residues. CDR1 is SNHLY and CDR2 is FYNNEI in the germline V gene. The germline V and J ends were trimmed by 5 bases and 2 bases, with 5 bases remaining between them. In nucleotides, the CDR3 is TGTGCCAGCAGTTGGGACACAGATACGCAGTATTTT. Translated: CASSWDTDTQYF.

Comments on this clonotype: A clone one base away is much larger, so this may be a read error. The gene calls are TRBV7-3 and TRBJ2-1, with TRBD1 matching 7 bases. J was trimmed by 5 bases and V by 5 bases; bases with no gene match: 12. Germline CDR1 SGHTA, CDR2 FQGTGA. The CDR3 length is 16 residues. CDR3 in amino acids: CASSPTRDSADNEQFF. The CDR3 DNA reads as TGTGCCAGCAGCCCGACCCGGGACAGCGCAGACAATGAGCAGTTCTTC. The full variable domain, its missing parts supplied by reference TRBV7-3 and TRBJ2-1, is GAGVSQTPSNKVTEKGKYVELRCDPISGHTALYWYRQSLGQGPEFLIYFQGTGAADDSGLPNDRFFAVRPEGSVSTLKIQRTERGDSAVYLCASSPTRDSADNEQFFGPGTRLTVL.

The V and J genes are TRBV28 and TRBJ2-3; tentative D call: TRBD2 (5 bases). Trimming removed 3 bases from V and 0 bases from J, with 16 bases in between. CDR3 size: 17 residues. CDR1 and CDR2 from the germline V gene are MDHEN and SYDVKM. CDR3 coding DNA: TGTGCCAGCAGTTTCCAACCCGGGATTAAAAGCACAGATACGCAGTATTTT. Translated, it gives CASSFQPGIKSTDTQYF.

This clonotype was observed a single time. This chain joins TRBV6-2 or TRBV6-3 and TRBJ2-5; 7 bases match TRBD1. The J call is uncertain, as TRBJ2-7 better fits the DNA end. The CDR3 is 15 amino acids. Germline loops: CDR1 MNHEY, CDR2 SVGEGT. The CDR3 DNA is TGTGCCGGTGCGACAGGACAGGCCGGCTACTACGAGCAGTACTTC. Its translation is CAGATGQAGYYEQYF.

The chain has TRBV9 and TRBJ1-2; no reliable D call. Germline loops: CDR1 SGDLS, CDR2 YYNGEE. The CDR3 sequence is 15 residues long. Trimming left V 0 bases short and J 5 bases short, with 14 bases between. In DNA, the CDR3 is TGTGCCAGCAGCGTAGACTATCGGATACATTATGGCTACACCTTC. This sequence encodes CASSVDYRIHYGYTF.

This clonotype was detected a few times. The rearrangement joins TRBV20-1 to TRBJ1-5, with D maybe TRBD1 (6 bases). Germline values: CDR1 DFQATT, CDR2 SNEGSKA (reference sequence). The CDR3 runs to 13 residues. V lost 6 bases to trimming and J lost 6 bases, with 15 bases between them. CDR3 in DNA: TGCAGTGCGCATCCTCAGGGGAGTCAGCCCCAGCATTTT. Encoded protein: CSAHPQGSQPQHF.

A note on this clonotype: Compared with germline, one end of the junction differs, possibly owing to a read error. The chain uses TRBV5-4 and TRBJ2-3, with D perhaps matching TRBD2 (5 bases). Germline CDR1 reads SGHNT; CDR2 reads YYREEE (reference sequence). The CDR3 loop spans 14 amino acids. The CDR3 nucleotides read TGTGTCAGCAGCCCCCTGCGGGGCACAGATACGCAGTATTTT. Protein: CVSSPLRGTDTQYF.

This clonotype has only a few counts. The chain recombines TRBV29-1 with TRBJ2-5; no clear D. The CDR3 totals 12 residues. The germline gives CDR1 SQVTM, CDR2 ANQGSEA. V shed 0 bases and J shed 4 bases, with 6 bases lying between them. CDR3 bases: TGCAGCGTTGAAGAAGAGGCAGAGACCCAGTACTTC. Translated: CSVEEEAETQYF.

V is TRBV10-3 and J is TRBJ2-3; possibly TRBD2 for D (6 bases). This CDR3 spans 15 amino acids. Germline CDR1 reads ENHRY; CDR2 reads SYGVKD. Trimming took 3 bases from V and 4 from J, leaving 14 bases between them. In nucleotides, the CDR3 is TGTGCCATCAGTGAAGGGGCGGGGTGGGCAGATACGCAGTATTTT. Protein product: CAISEGAGWADTQYF.

The chain links TRBV7-2 to TRBJ1-2; maybe TRBD1 (6 bases). Germline-derived CDR1 and CDR2 are SGHTA and FQGNSA. The V end lost 3 bases, the J end lost 2 bases, and 13 bases lay between the germline ends. This CDR3 has 15 amino acids. The CDR3 DNA is TGTGCCAGCAGCTTTTTGGGGGGCGTAAACTATGGCTACACCTTC. Encoded protein: CASSFLGGVNYGYTF.

This clonotype came up a few times. This rearrangement joins TRBV7-9 to TRBJ2-5, with 7 bases fitting TRBD2. The ends lost 5 bases at V and 2 bases at J; junction bases unmatched: 14. CDR3 length: 17 amino acids. The V gene's germline CDR1 is SEHNR and CDR2 FQNEAQ (reference sequence). CDR3 DNA: TGTGCCAGCAGCCCCCCCACCAGGGAGGGGAGACAAGAGACCCAGTACTTC. Its translation: CASSPPTREGRQETQYF.

This clonotype was counted at least ten times. The chain is built from TRBV5-1 and TRBJ2-7; maybe TRBD2 (6 bases). The V gene lost 4 bases and the J gene lost 0 bases, with 14 bases spanning the gap. The V gene's germline CDR1 is SGHRS and CDR2 YFSETQ. This CDR3 spans 15 amino acids. The CDR3 is CASSPHSGSSYEQYF. The CDR3 coding sequence is TGCGCCAGCAGCCCTCATAGCGGTAGCTCCTACGAGCAGTACTTC.

The chain combines TRBV7-9 with TRBJ2-7; 8 bases line up with TRBD1. V dropped 4 bases and J dropped 4; count of bases not matched to a gene: 6. The CDR3 consists of 14 residues. The germline V gene encodes CDR1 SEHNR and CDR2 FQNEAQ (reference sequence). The CDR3: CASSSWDRKYEQYF. CDR3 nucleotides: TGTGCCAGCAGCTCCTGGGACAGGAAATACGAGCAGTACTTC.

This chain connects TRBV5-1 to TRBJ2-1; 15 nucleotides match TRBD2. The trim removed 8 bases at V and 7 bases at J, leaving 7 bases unmatched. The CDR3 runs to 15 residues. Germline V CDR1 and CDR2: SGHRS, YFSETQ. CDR3 sequence: CASSGLAGGPNEQFF. DNA of the CDR3: TGCGCCAGTTCCGGACTAGCGGGGGGGCCAAATGAGCAGTTCTTC.

The chain employs TRBV27 and TRBJ2-7; D unresolved. Per germline, CDR1 MNHEY and CDR2 SMNVEV (reference sequence). CDR3 length: 17 residues. Trimming pared 2 bases from V and 0 bases from J, leaving 17 bases between. Here the CDR3 DNA reads TGTGCCAGCAGTTTAGCTCCCGCTCGGCTCAGCTCCTACGAGCAGTACTTC. Protein product: CASSLAPARLSSYEQYF.